These 32 T cell receptor beta chains share one sample of origin, sequenced in a study of T cells expressing NK-cell markers. TCRdb reprocessed the 5' RACE reads; each CDR3 protein has one entry and no DNA is given. The listing records about 460,000 distinct CDR3 sequences. The sample taken for sequencing was blood T cells: a sorted CD56 or NKG2C T cell subset, CD4+ or CD8+ T cells, or bulk PBMC T cells (not recorded which). The receptors come from a woman between 50 and 59 years old in good health.

The rearrangement joins TRBV5-1 to TRBJ2-5; checking the TCRdb D call of TRBD1 is not possible without DNA. Germline-derived CDR1 and CDR2 are SGHRS and YFSETQ. The CDR3 runs 13 residues. CDR3 sequence: CASSRDVKETQYF.

This rearrangement joins TRBV19 to TRBJ2-3; as DNA is missing, the TRBD2 call by TCRdb cannot be tested. This CDR3 comprises 14 residues. Germline V CDR1 and CDR2: LNHDA, SQIVND (reference sequence). CDR3 in amino acids: CASSQSMSAGTQYF.

The chain has TRBV4-1 and TRBJ2-1. Germline V gives CDR1 MGHRA, CDR2 YSYEKL. The CDR3 is 18 amino acids. CDR3 region: CASSQEGSGLRSYNEQFF.

The V call is TRBV3-1, the J call TRBJ2-1; TCRdb reports TRBD1, a call that lacks DNA to check it against. This CDR3 comprises 16 residues. CDR1 is LGHDT, CDR2 YNNKEL, per germline (reference sequence). Here the CDR3 reads CASSHLGQGSYNEQFF.

This chain links TRBV20-1 with TRBJ1-1; TCRdb picks TRBD1, but there is no DNA to check that call. CDR3 length: 12 amino acids. Germline V gene lookup returns CDR1 DFQATT and CDR2 SNEGSKA (reference sequence). The CDR3 protein is CSAKGGWGEAFF.

This chain uses TRBV28 with TRBJ2-7; the TRBD2 assignment by TCRdb is unverifiable without DNA. The CDR3 has 12 amino acids. CDR1 and CDR2 from the germline V gene are MDHEN and SYDVKM. CDR3 protein: CASGKLAREQYF. Supplemented by reference TRBV28 and TRBJ2-7, the full variable domain reads DVKVTQSSRYLVKRTGEKVFLECVQDMDHENMFWYRQDPGLGLRLIYFSYDVKMKEKGDIPEGYSVSREKKERFSLILESASTNQTSMYLCASGKLAREQYFGPGTRLTVT.

The chain links TRBV12-3 or TRBV12-4 to TRBJ1-2; the D call of TRBD1 rests on TCRdb alone, since no DNA is present to check it. The CDR3 extends over 14 amino acids. CDR3 in amino acids: CASSLTTRGDGYTF.

This rearrangement joins TRBV13 to TRBJ2-3; the TCRdb call, TRBD2, lacks DNA for checking. The germline V gene encodes CDR1 PRHDT and CDR2 FYEKMQ (reference sequence). CDR3 length: 17 amino acids. The CDR3 reads CASSLPVLAGVPDTQYF.

J is TRBJ2-4 and V is TRBV5-1; TCRdb lists TRBD2, though no DNA is available to test this call. The CDR3 is 15 residues long. The V gene's germline CDR1 is SGHRS and CDR2 YFSETQ. The CDR3 sequence: CASSLGGTSLDIQYF.

V usage is TRBV7-7 and J usage is TRBJ1-6; TCRdb's D gene call, TRBD1, goes unchecked for lack of DNA. The CDR3 is 15 amino acids. Germline CDR1 and CDR2: SSHAT and FNYEAQ (reference sequence). The CDR3 sequence is CASSLGTGPNSPLHF.

V gene TRBV4-1 combines with J gene TRBJ2-7; TCRdb outputs TRBD1, but without DNA this stays unchecked. Germline-derived CDR1 and CDR2 are MGHRA and YSYEKL. The CDR3 totals 14 residues. Here the CDR3 reads CASSPPDKTYEQYF.

The chain links TRBV15 to TRBJ2-2; TCRdb names TRBD1, which stays unverified in the absence of DNA. Germline V gene data show CDR1 as LNHNV and CDR2 as YYDKDF (reference sequence). The CDR3 loop spans 16 amino acids. CDR3 sequence: CATSDPGQGAIGELFF.

The chain is built from TRBV10-3 and TRBJ2-1; TCRdb indicates TRBD2, and absent DNA this call remains unverified. CDR3 length: 14 amino acids. The germline gives CDR1 ENHRY, CDR2 SYGVKD. The CDR3 here is CAISDYGRSNEQFF.

The chain combines TRBV10-1 with TRBJ2-5; TCRdb's assignment of TRBD2 cannot be checked, as there is no DNA. Per the germline V gene, CDR1 is WNHNN and CDR2 is SYGVQD (reference sequence). The length of the CDR3 is 11 residues. CDR3: CASSGRGPPYF.

J is TRBJ1-4 and V is TRBV6-1. The germline V gene encodes CDR1 MNHNS and CDR2 SASEGT. The CDR3 has 13 amino acids. CDR3 residues: CASSGGFGEKLFF.

The chain links TRBV12-3 or TRBV12-4 to TRBJ2-2; no DNA is available, so the TRBD1 call from TCRdb remains unchecked. The CDR3 is made up of 15 amino acids. CDR3 protein: CASSFGTGMAGELFF.

The V and J genes are TRBV20-1 and TRBJ2-3; the D call from TCRdb, TRBD1, cannot be confirmed without DNA. Germline-derived CDR1 and CDR2 are DFQATT and SNEGSKA (reference sequence). CDR3 length: 13 amino acids. CDR3 protein: CSALQGAEDTQYF.

The V call is TRBV24-1, the J call TRBJ2-1; TCRdb lists TRBD2, though no DNA is available to test this call. The CDR3 sequence is 15 residues long. Germline CDR1 KGHDR, CDR2 SFDVKD. The CDR3 protein is CATSDRTSGRNEQFF.

The chain has TRBV28 and TRBJ2-4; TCRdb's assignment of TRBD1 cannot be checked, as there is no DNA. Germline V gene sequence: CDR1 MDHEN, CDR2 SYDVKM. This CDR3 is built from 15 residues. The CDR3 here is CASSPQQGAKNIQYF. Variable domain in full (rest from reference TRBV28 and TRBJ2-4): DVKVTQSSRYLVKRTGEKVFLECVQDMDHENMFWYRQDPGLGLRLIYFSYDVKMKEKGDIPEGYSVSREKKERFSLILESASTNQTSMYLCASSPQQGAKNIQYFGAGTRLSVL.

The chain uses TRBV30 and TRBJ2-1; TCRdb returns TRBD1, unconfirmable since there is no DNA. Germline CDR1 is GTSNPN and CDR2 is SVGIG (reference sequence). The CDR3 has 13 residues. CDR3 sequence reads: CAWKGQGYNEQFF.

The chain joins TRBV2 to TRBJ2-1. There are 13 residues in the CDR3. From germline, CDR1 is SNHLY and CDR2 FYNNEI. This CDR3 reads CASNRDFSNEQFF.

This chain's CDR3 is CASSLGVGRGTEAFF. This chain uses TRBV11-1 with TRBJ1-1; absent DNA, TCRdb's TRBD1 call cannot be checked. The CDR3 covers 15 residues. Germline V gene data show CDR1 as SGHAT and CDR2 as FQDESV (reference sequence). The entire variable domain, with the rest obtained from reference TRBV11-1 and TRBJ1-1, is as follows: EAEVAQSPRYKITEKSQAVAFWCDPISGHATLYWYRQILGQGPELLVQFQDESVVDDSQLPKDRFSAERLKGVDSTLKIQPAELGDSAMYLCASSLGVGRGTEAFFGQGTRLTVV.

The chain combines TRBV9 with TRBJ2-1; with no DNA, the TCRdb D assignment of TRBD2 cannot be verified. Germline V gives CDR1 SGDLS, CDR2 YYNGEE. The CDR3 is 18 residues long. CDR3: CASSVTLYSAGGYNEQFF.

The chain combines TRBV5-1 with TRBJ2-3; without DNA, the TCRdb call of TRBD1 cannot be checked. Germline V gene data show CDR1 as SGHRS and CDR2 as YFSETQ. The CDR3 runs to 15 residues. CDR3 in amino acids: CASSPPAQGTDTQYF.

This chain links TRBV6-2 or TRBV6-3 with TRBJ2-7; TCRdb indicates TRBD2, and absent DNA this call remains unverified. Germline loops: CDR1 MNHEY, CDR2 SVGEGT. The CDR3 is 14 residues long. CDR3 in amino acids: CASSYTGPIYEQYF.

J is TRBJ2-2 and V is TRBV7-7; without DNA, the TCRdb call of TRBD2 cannot be checked. This CDR3 spans 15 amino acids. Germline CDR1 reads SSHAT; CDR2 reads FNYEAQ (reference sequence). The CDR3 sequence is CASSPTSGKGGELFF.

V gene TRBV4-2 combines with J gene TRBJ2-7; TCRdb indicates TRBD2, and absent DNA this call remains unverified. From germline, CDR1 is LGHNA and CDR2 YNFKEQ. There are 17 residues in the CDR3. The CDR3 region is CASSQAKGLAETYEQYF.

The chain uses TRBV5-6 and TRBJ1-4. The CDR3 has 13 amino acids. Germline loops: CDR1 SGHDT, CDR2 YYEEEE. The CDR3 protein is CASNSWSNEKLFF.

V is TRBV7-9 and J is TRBJ1-2; the D call from TCRdb, TRBD1, cannot be confirmed without DNA. The CDR3 is 14 residues long. Germline CDR1 and CDR2: SEHNR and FQNEAQ (reference sequence). The CDR3 is CASTSNRGPYGYTF.

The chain recombines TRBV27 with TRBJ1-4; TCRdb lists TRBD1, though no DNA is available to test this call. Looked up from germline, CDR1 is MNHEY and CDR2 is SMNVEV (reference sequence). This CDR3 region has 17 residues. CDR3 in amino acids: CASSPTRIGATNEKLFF.

The gene calls are TRBV11-3 and TRBJ1-6; the D call of TRBD1 rests on TCRdb alone, since no DNA is present to check it. The CDR3 runs to 16 residues. In germline, CDR1 is SGHNT, CDR2 YENEEA. CDR3: CASSLPWGQGNSPLHF. Supplemented by reference TRBV11-3 and TRBJ1-6, the full variable domain reads EAGVVQSPRYKIIEKKQPVAFWCNPISGHNTLYWYLQNLGQGPELLIRYENEEAVDDSQLPKDRFSAERLKGVDSTLKIQPAELGDSAVYLCASSLPWGQGNSPLHFGNGTRLTVT.

The chain is built from TRBV11-2 and TRBJ1-2; with no DNA, the TCRdb D assignment of TRBD1 cannot be verified. CDR1 and CDR2 (germline): SGHAT, FQNNGV. The CDR3 spans 15 residues. CDR3 loop: CASSSYRGRSQGYTF.